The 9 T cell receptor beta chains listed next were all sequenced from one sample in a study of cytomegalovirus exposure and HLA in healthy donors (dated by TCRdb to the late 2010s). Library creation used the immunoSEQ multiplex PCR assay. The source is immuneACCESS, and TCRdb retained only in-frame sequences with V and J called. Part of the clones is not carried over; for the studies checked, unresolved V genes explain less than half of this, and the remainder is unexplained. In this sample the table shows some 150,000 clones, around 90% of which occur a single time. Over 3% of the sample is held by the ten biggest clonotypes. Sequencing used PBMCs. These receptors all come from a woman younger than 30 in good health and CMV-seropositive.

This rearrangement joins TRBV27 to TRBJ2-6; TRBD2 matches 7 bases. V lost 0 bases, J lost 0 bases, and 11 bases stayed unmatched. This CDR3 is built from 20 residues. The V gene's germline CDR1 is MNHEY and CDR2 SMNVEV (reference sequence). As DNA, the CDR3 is TGTGCCAGCAGTTTATCACAGTTGGGGGGGGTTCTCTCTGGGGCCAACGTCCTGACTTTC. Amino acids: CASSLSQLGGVLSGANVLTF. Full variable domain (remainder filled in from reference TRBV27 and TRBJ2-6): EAQVTQNPRYLITVTGKKLTVTCSQNMNHEYMSWYRQDPGLGLRQIYYSMNVEVTDKGDVPEGYKVSRKEKRNFPLILESPSPNQTSLYFCASSLSQLGGVLSGANVLTFGAGSRLTVL.

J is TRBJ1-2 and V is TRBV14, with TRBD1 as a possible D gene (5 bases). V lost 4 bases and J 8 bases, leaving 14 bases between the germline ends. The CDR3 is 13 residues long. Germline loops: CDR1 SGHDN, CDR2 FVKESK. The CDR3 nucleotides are TGTGCCAGCAGCCCGAGGAGGGGCCGAGGCTACACCTTC. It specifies CASSPRRGRGYTF.

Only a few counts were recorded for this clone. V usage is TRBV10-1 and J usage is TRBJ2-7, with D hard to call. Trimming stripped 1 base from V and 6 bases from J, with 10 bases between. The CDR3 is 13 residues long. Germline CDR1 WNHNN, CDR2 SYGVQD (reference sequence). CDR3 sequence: CASSEYLAGEQYF. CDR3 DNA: TGCGCCAGCAGTGAGTACCTGGCAGGCGAGCAGTACTTC.

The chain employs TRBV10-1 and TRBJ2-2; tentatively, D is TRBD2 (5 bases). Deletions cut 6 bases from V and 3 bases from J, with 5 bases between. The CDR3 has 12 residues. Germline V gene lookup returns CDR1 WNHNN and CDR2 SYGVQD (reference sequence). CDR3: CASRRDTGELFF. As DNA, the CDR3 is TGCGCCAGCAGGAGGGACACCGGGGAGCTGTTTTTT.

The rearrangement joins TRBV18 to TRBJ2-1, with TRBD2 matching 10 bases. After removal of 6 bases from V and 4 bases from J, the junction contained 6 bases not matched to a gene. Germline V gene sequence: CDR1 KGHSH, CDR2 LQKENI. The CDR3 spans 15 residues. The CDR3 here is CASSRTSGDYNEQFF. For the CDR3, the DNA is TGTGCCAGCTCCCGGACTAGCGGAGATTACAATGAGCAGTTCTTC.

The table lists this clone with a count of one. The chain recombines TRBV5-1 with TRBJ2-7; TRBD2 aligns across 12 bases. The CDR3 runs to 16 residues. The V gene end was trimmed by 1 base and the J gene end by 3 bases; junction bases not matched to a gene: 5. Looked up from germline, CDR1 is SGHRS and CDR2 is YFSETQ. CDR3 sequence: CASSLSLAGGGYEQYF. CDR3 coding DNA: TGCGCCAGCAGCTTGAGTCTAGCGGGAGGGGGCTACGAGCAGTACTTC.

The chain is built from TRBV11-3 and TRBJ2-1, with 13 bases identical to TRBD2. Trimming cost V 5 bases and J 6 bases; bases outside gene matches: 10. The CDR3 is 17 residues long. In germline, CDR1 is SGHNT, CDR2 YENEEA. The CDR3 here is CASSPGTSGMGGNEQFF. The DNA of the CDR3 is TGTGCCAGCAGCCCAGGGACTAGCGGGATGGGTGGCAATGAGCAGTTCTTC. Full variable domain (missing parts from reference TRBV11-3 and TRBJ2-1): EAGVVQSPRYKIIEKKQPVAFWCNPISGHNTLYWYLQNLGQGPELLIRYENEEAVDDSQLPKDRFSAERLKGVDSTLKIQPAELGDSAVYLCASSPGTSGMGGNEQFFGPGTRLTVL.

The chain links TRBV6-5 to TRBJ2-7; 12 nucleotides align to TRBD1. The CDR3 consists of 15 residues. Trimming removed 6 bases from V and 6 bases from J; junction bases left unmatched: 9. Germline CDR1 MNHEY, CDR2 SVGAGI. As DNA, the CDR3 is TGTGCCAGCAGACGCCACGGGACAGGGGGCTCCGAGCAGTACTTC. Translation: CASRRHGTGGSEQYF.

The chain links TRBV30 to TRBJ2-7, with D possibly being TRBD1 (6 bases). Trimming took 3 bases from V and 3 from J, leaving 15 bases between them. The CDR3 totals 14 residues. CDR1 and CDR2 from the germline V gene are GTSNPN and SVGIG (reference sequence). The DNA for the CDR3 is TGTGCCTGGAGGGGGACACCAGATTACTACGAGCAGTACTTC. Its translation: CAWRGTPDYYEQYF.